This T cell receptor beta chain was sequenced for a study of blood T cells in healthy people across ages (dated by TCRdb to the mid-2010s). For the wider study: In model experiments, roughly one uniquely barcoded TCR beta cDNA molecule per two T cells was captured by template switching. The study measured age-related changes in TCR beta repertoire diversity using deep sequencing normalized with unique cDNA molecular identifiers. The donors were split into four age groups: young (average around 17 years), middle-aged (around 37), aged (roughly 65) and long-lived (roughly 86). To avoid experimental bias, donors of different ages were distributed randomly across sequencing lanes. For two donors (one aged 18 to 29 and one aged 80 or older), the study analyzed two additional independent replicas of 1 million unique cDNA reads from the same blood draw.

The CDR3 measures 14 amino acids from cysteine to phenylalanine. Of the read, only the CDR3 DNA is kept; its 42 bases are in frame from base 1. V is reduced by 5 bases and J by 4 bases, leaving a spacing of 15 bases between them. Beyond this particular receptor, the publication reports: Because the CMV infection status of the donors was unknown, age-related changes in expanded clonotypes may potentially have been confounded. The percentage of naive T cells measured by flow cytometry correlated strongly with observed TCR beta diversity. Estimates of total diversity based on one million sequenced T cells were regarded as lower bounds and as underestimates. As age increased, observed TCR beta diversity per million T cells dropped in a roughly linear way, and a significant reduction was already evident by age about 36. Compared with the aged group, the long-lived group had more naive CD4+ T cells, fewer expanded clones and increased TCR diversity, suggesting age selection. Because profiling used bulk unsorted PBMCs, naive and antigen-experienced compartments could not be compared conclusively.

Comments on this clonotype: Its antigen is still unknown. Base qualities are not at hand, and no much larger clone is one base apart.

To prepare the library, 5' RACE was applied. The listed sequencing device is Illumina HiSeq 2500. A second PCR of roughly 7 to 11 cycles was performed with a sample-barcoded 5' primer and a J-beta primer mix. A unique molecular identifier was introduced onto each TCR beta cDNA molecule by a template-switch 5' adaptor carrying 12 random nucleotides. At least 3 million CDR3-containing paired-end reads were obtained from each sample. First-strand cDNA synthesis was performed from all RNA using the Mint cDNA synthesis kit, with priming by a TRBC-specific oligonucleotide. Following uracil-DNA glycosylase treatment, all cDNA underwent a first 18-cycle PCR with the universal primers M1SS and BC2_uni_R. The source study handled its data this way. For normalization, 1 million high-quality reads, each with a distinct molecular identifier, were randomly selected from each sample. Reads with shared molecular identifiers were discarded instead of being binned into consensus sequences. MiTCR, set to a Q25 quality threshold and the strictest error-elimination algorithm, was used for CDR3 identification, clonotype clustering and error correction. A nonparametric unseen species model with Euler transformation was used to estimate lower-bound total TCR beta diversity. TCRdb cleaned the public reads at Q25 with fastp, built clones with MiXCR and kept in-frame beta chains. Identical CDR3 protein sequences are pooled into one entry, listed with their most common genes and DNA. The V and J calls reflect TCRdb's pipeline rather than the authors' work. This sample holds fewer than 1.5 million distinct CDR3 sequences; around 39% were observed only once. The leading ten clones occupy roughly 8.2% of the sample.

The donors were 40 or so Caucasian individuals from Russia, aged roughly 6 to 90 years, who were systemically healthy. Each donor gave about 10 milliliters of peripheral blood, drawn into EDTA-treated Vacutainer tubes. Ficoll-Paque density-gradient centrifugation was used to isolate PBMCs, with at least 6.5 million per sample. Total RNA was extracted from PBMCs with Trizol reagent, with at least 6 micrograms obtained per sample. The percentages of naive CD45RAhigh/CD27high T cells were determined by flow cytometry on a PBMC aliquot from every donor. This TCR came from a woman younger than 35 in good health. Sequencing was done on a sample of blood. This receptor chain uses TRBV12-3 or TRBV12-4 and TRBJ2-7; the D segment could be TRBD1, given 6 matching bases. The CDR3 amino acid sequence is: CASSTDGTNYEQYF. The DNA reads TGTGCCAGCAGTACCGACGGGACAAATTACGAGCAGTACTTC.